Below are 14 T cell receptor beta chains sequenced from a single sample in a study of cytomegalovirus exposure and HLA in healthy donors. Primers included in the PCR were 60 Vbeta and 13 Jbeta primers. Libraries were prepared by immunoSEQ multiplex PCR; TCRdb keeps only in-frame clonotypes and omits some of them. The table records 150,000 to 200,000 clones, approximately 83% of them present only once. Specimen: PBMCs. Every receptor here comes from a boy aged 2 to 9 in good health and CMV-seronegative.

The gene calls are TRBV5-5 and TRBJ2-3; 9 nucleotides match TRBD2. Germline V gene lookup returns CDR1 SGHKS and CDR2 YYEKEE (reference sequence). The CDR3 sequence is 14 residues long. V was clipped by 4 bases and J by 3 bases; unmatched bases: 3. The CDR3 reads CASSRGLATDTQYF. The CDR3 DNA is TGTGCCAGCAGCCGAGGACTAGCGACAGATACGCAGTATTTT.

V and J are TRBV29-1 and TRBJ1-2, with D perhaps TRBD1 (6 bases). The germline CDR1 and CDR2 sequences are SQVTM and ANQGSEA. This CDR3 contains 12 residues. V was pared by 5 bases and J by 4 bases, with 11 bases between. The CDR3 DNA reads TGCAGCGTTTCCGGCAGGGGCTATGGCTACACCTTC. Translated, it gives CSVSGRGYGYTF.

This clone has more than one count but fewer than ten. The chain combines TRBV5-6 with TRBJ1-1; D is undetermined. There are 11 residues in the CDR3. Germline V gene sequence: CDR1 SGHDT, CDR2 YYEEEE. The germline V and J ends were trimmed by 7 bases and 14 bases, with 18 bases remaining between them. The CDR3 bases are TGTGCCAGCGGGAGGGATCAGGATAGGTTCTTT. Protein product: CASGRDQDRFF. The full variable domain, with the rest looked up from reference TRBV5-6 and TRBJ1-1, is DAGVTQSPTHLIKTRGQQVTLRCSPKSGHDTVSWYQQALGQGPQFIFQYYEEEERQRGNFPDRFSGHQFPNYSSELNVNALLLGDSALYLCASGRDQDRFFGQGTRLTVV.

The chain combines TRBV7-9 with TRBJ1-2; 8 positions agree with TRBD1. CDR1 is SEHNR and CDR2 is FQNEAQ in the germline V gene (reference sequence). This CDR3 spans 15 amino acids. V was clipped by 5 bases and J by 9 bases; unmatched bases: 14. The CDR3 is CASSADGQGGESYTF. The CDR3 DNA follows: TGTGCCAGCAGCGCGGACGGACAGGGTGGAGAGAGCTACACCTTC.

The V gene is TRBV7-3, the J gene TRBJ2-3; 16 positions match TRBD2. CDR3 size: 16 residues. Germline trimming cut 4 bases from V and 8 bases from J; bases unmatched to any gene: 6. Germline V gene data show CDR1 as SGHTA and CDR2 as FQGTGA. As DNA, the CDR3 is TGTGCCAGCAGCTCCGAGGGACTAGCGGGAGGGAGTACGCAGTATTTT. This encodes CASSSEGLAGGSTQYF.

The chain couples TRBV6-5 to TRBJ2-3, with 9 bases aligning to TRBD1. The V gene's germline CDR1 is MNHEY and CDR2 SVGAGI. This CDR3 contains 15 residues. After removal of 5 bases from V and 2 bases from J, the junction contained 5 bases not matched to a gene. The DNA of the CDR3 is TGTGCCAGCAGTAAGCACAGGGGGCCCACAGATACGCAGTATTTT. Protein product: CASSKHRGPTDTQYF.

The chain couples TRBV7-2 to TRBJ2-1, with a weak D call TRBD2 (6 bases). The V gene's germline CDR1 is SGHTA and CDR2 FQGNSA. The V and J ends lost 2 bases and 4 bases respectively, with 12 bases between them. This CDR3 is 15 amino acids long. CDR3 loop: CASSLTAGFYNEQFF. The CDR3 DNA reads TGTGCCAGCAGCTTAACGGCGGGATTTTACAATGAGCAGTTCTTC. The whole variable domain, remainder taken from reference TRBV7-2 and TRBJ2-1, is GAGVSQSPSNKVTEKGKDVELRCDPISGHTALYWYRQSLGQGLEFLIYFQGNSAPDKSGLPSDRFSAERTGGSVSTLTIQRTQQEDSAVYLCASSLTAGFYNEQFFGPGTRLTVL.

This clone came up a few times. This chain uses TRBV21-1 with TRBJ1-5. TRBV21-1 is recorded as a pseudogene. The CDR3 totals 16 residues. In DNA, the CDR3 is TGTGCCAGCAGCCATTCTCACAAGAGGAGCAATCAGCCCCAGCATTTT. It encodes CASSHSHKRSNQPQHF.

The chain combines TRBV21-1 with TRBJ2-7; TRBD2 was called by the table and not checked on the DNA. TRBV21-1 represents a pseudogene. The CDR3 extends over 17 amino acids. CDR3 in amino acids: CASSKISRGSGDYEQYV. The CDR3 DNA is TGTGCCAGCAGCAAAATTTCACGAGGATCGGGGGATTACGAGCAGTACGTC.

In its sample, this clone was seen once. The chain is built from TRBV6-5 and TRBJ2-1, with 10 bases fitting TRBD2. The V gene end was trimmed by 5 bases and the J gene end by 4 bases; junction bases not matched to a gene: 5. CDR1 is MNHEY and CDR2 is SVGAGI in the germline V gene. The CDR3 covers 15 residues. The CDR3 loop reads CASSPGTSVYNEQFF. In DNA form, the CDR3 reads TGTGCCAGCAGTCCCGGGACTAGCGTATACAATGAGCAGTTCTTC.

The chain combines TRBV28 with TRBJ2-1; 11 nucleotides align to TRBD2. Germline V lookup: CDR1 MDHEN, CDR2 SYDVKM. This CDR3 comprises 15 residues. After removal of 5 bases from V and 5 bases from J, the junction contained 5 bases not matched to a gene. The CDR3 region has the DNA TGTGCCAGCAGTGCGGGGACTAGCGGAAACAATGAGCAGTTCTTC. Encoded protein: CASSAGTSGNNEQFF.

The chain has TRBV9 and TRBJ2-7, with TRBD2 matching over 7 bases. Trimming removed 0 bases from V and 5 bases from J; junction bases left unmatched: 8. Germline loops: CDR1 SGDLS, CDR2 YYNGEE. The CDR3 is 15 residues long. The CDR3 sequence is CASSVGGSRVHEQYF. The CDR3 DNA is TGTGCCAGCAGCGTAGGCGGGAGCAGGGTGCACGAGCAGTACTTC.

The chain combines TRBV4-3 with TRBJ2-7; 8 bases are shared with TRBD2. The junction had 6 bases not matched to a gene; V was cut back by 1 base and J by 4 bases. This CDR3 region has 15 residues. CDR1 LGHNA and CDR2 YSLEER come from the germline V gene. In DNA, the CDR3 is TGCGCCAGCAGCCAAGCTGATAGCGGGACGTACGAGCAGTACTTC. Translating it yields CASSQADSGTYEQYF.

The V gene is TRBV15, the J gene TRBJ2-3; TRBD2 might be the D (6 bases). CDR1 and CDR2 from the germline V gene are LNHNV and YYDKDF (reference sequence). The CDR3 extends over 17 amino acids. V lost 4 bases, J lost 0 bases, and 17 bases lay in between. As DNA, the CDR3 is TGTGCCACCAGCACCAGACCGCGGGGCACTAGCACAGATACGCAGTATTTT. This codes for CATSTRPRGTSTDTQYF.